The present entry profiles one T cell receptor beta chain with its context. As yet, its antigen is unknown. One end of the junction fails to match germline, which may point to a read error. This entry belongs to a study of T-cell reconstitution after alpha-beta-depleted transplantation in children. Unique molecular identifiers were used to barcode this TCRbeta library. MiXCR, run by TCRdb on the PCR reads, gives a single entry per CDR3 protein. Here the sample spans some 200,000 distinct CDR3 sequences, around 7.7% being singletons. This CDR3 spans 10 amino acids. In germline, CDR1 is DFQATT, CDR2 SNEGSKA (reference sequence). Study-wide points: The study reportedly traced alpha-beta T cells about two months after transplant to several hundred expanded graft clones. At the one-year point after transplant, T-cell counts and TCRbeta diversity were found to come mostly from T cells that had been newly produced.

This sequence originates from a male patient aged 2 to 10 who had a stem cell transplant for acute myeloid leukemia, so the T cells may come from the graft donor. V is TRBV20-1 and J is TRBJ2-3, with D maybe TRBD2 (5 bases). Sequencing used PBMCs, mostly from graft donor cells, obtained 360 days after TCRalphabeta/CD19-depleted stem cell transplant. This CDR3 reads CSPSLDTQYF. CDR3 DNA: TGCAGTCCTAGCCTGGATACGCAGTATTTT.